This T cell receptor (beta chain) was found in a study of T cells in Graves' hyperthyroidism and ophthalmopathy (dated by TCRdb to the late 2010s). For context, the study as a whole: Peripheral blood samples were taken at the time of initial diagnosis, prior to any treatment. TCR Vbeta CDR3 sequencing of roughly 140 peripheral blood samples (43 ophthalmopathy, 75 to 80 hyperthyroidism and around 17 progressor patients) is reported in the paper. In roughly six Graves' hyperthyroidism patients, the study also compared T-cell repertoires from thyroid tissue with T-cell repertoires from blood. After blood sampling, hyperthyroidism patients were treated with methimazole at a starting dose of 30 mg daily, and ophthalmopathy patients were treated with high-dose intravenous methylprednisolone. To identify distinguishing TCR V-J signatures, a discovery cohort of some 99 patients was used, comprising approximately 40 with Graves' ophthalmopathy and 57 with stable Graves' hyperthyroidism. Prospective prediction of ophthalmopathy was tested in an independent validation cohort of approximately 18 hyperthyroidism patients and 15 to 17 patients who later progressed to ophthalmopathy. For training and testing, the roughly 100 patients in the discovery cohort were randomly divided in a 7:3 ratio.

Ophthalmopathy patients had moderately to severely active disease, Clinical Activity Score of at least 3, NOSPECS grade of at least 4, and duration under 3 months. The study excluded patients with uncontrolled infections, other autoimmune diseases, pregnancy or lactation. Clinical symptoms, serum thyroxine and TRAb, thyroid ultrasound, and orbital computed tomography formed the basis for the diagnoses. PBMCs were separated from under 12 ml of fresh peripheral blood using Ficoll-Paque density gradient centrifugation. Total RNA was extracted with Trizol reagent, and quality was checked on an Agilent 2100 Bioanalyzer. A word on this clonotype: No antigen is known for it. Nothing much larger sits one base from this clone, and base qualities are not available.

What the study reported, not specific to this receptor: Most expanded thyroid clonotypes (frequency above 0.001) were also found in blood, which suggests that blood repertoires may mirror thyroid immune responses. A model built on a 13 V-J signature distinguished ophthalmopathy from stable hyperthyroidism, reaching around 87% sensitivity and under 84% specificity in cross-validation and 80%/75% in testing. During validation, the model predicted progression to ophthalmopathy a median of around six months ahead of onset, with roughly 65% sensitivity and around 73% specificity. No statistical method was used to fix the sample size in advance, and group allocation was not hidden from the investigators.

Germline trimming amounts to 4 bases on V and 2 bases on J, with 8 as the count of junction bases outside the gene matches. CDR1 and CDR2, per the germline V gene, are SGHRS and YFSETQ. The CDR3 holds 15 amino acids from the cysteine to the phenylalanine. The DNA shown is the 45-base CDR3, in frame from base 1. TCR beta CDR3 regions were amplified from RNA transcripts. The first round of RT-PCR for the TCR CDR3 was performed with the HTBI primer set and the Qiagen OneStep RT-PCR kit. Libraries were constructed in a second round of multiplex PCR, after which size selection and purification were carried out. Sequencing of the libraries was done on an Illumina HiSeq2000 using paired-end 100 bp reads. In the paper's pipeline: SOAPnuke was used to process the raw data, removing reads that contained adapters or uncalled bases, had a mean Phred below 15, or lacked an exact match to the constant primer or identifier. COPE v1.2.5 was used to merge high-quality paired reads, and clonotypes were defined as unique nucleotide sequences. Clonotypes were aligned to IMGT TRBV, TRBD and TRBJ reference segments using MiTCR v1.1. Only V-J combinations with frequency above 0.0001, covering about 99% of repertoires, were analysed. A TCS score was defined as the ratio of F50 (clonal expansion) to E x V (chaos), with BLOSUM62-based TCRdist applied between CDR3 peptides within each V-J. Welch's t-statistics and random forest reduced 500 to 550 V-J features to 13, which were used in a naive Bayes classifier (R e1071). The public reads were quality trimmed at Q25 with fastp and then assembled into clones with MiXCR by TCRdb, keeping productive beta chains. Under each unique CDR3 protein, matching rows form one entry showing the most common genes and DNA. TCRdb, rather than the study authors, made the V and J calls. The sample table shows over 45,000 distinct CDR3 sequences, and less than 60% are seen once. Roughly a tenth of the sample lies in the top ten.

The TCR sequence derives from a woman in her 50s with Graves' ophthalmopathy. Sequenced: blood. The V gene is TRBV5-1 and the J gene is TRBJ2-5, with TRBD1 identical over 7 junction bases. CDR3 reads: CASSVQQGFQETQYF. Read as DNA, the sequence is TGCGCCAGCAGCGTCCAACAGGGGTTTCAAGAGACCCAGTACTTC.